This T cell receptor (beta chain) derives from a study of shared clonotypes between healthy human individuals. This clone was seen repeatedly, ten times or more. Other DNA sequences within the sample encode an identical CDR3. CDR3 length: 14 residues. Trimming took 1 base from V and 1 from J, leaving 8 bases between them. Germline values: CDR1 LGHNA, CDR2 YNFKEQ. Profiled with immunoSEQ multiplex PCR; TCRdb holds only in-frame clones, not every one. The sample consists of around 980,000 clones, about four fifths of them appearing once. Input material: memory CD4+ T cells from PBMCs. Subset noted: CD45RA-negative fraction. The receptor's source is a man between 18 and 29 years old in good health. Some clones in this sample may be carry-over from other donors' samples. V is TRBV4-2 and J is TRBJ2-7; no firm D call. The CDR3 spells CASSQGTRSYEQYF. The CDR3 coding sequence is TGTGCCAGCAGCCAAGGGACCAGGTCCTACGAGCAGTACTTC.